These T cell receptor beta chains were read from a single sample in a study of blood T cell repertoires in COVID-19. The protocol was immunoSEQ multiplex PCR, while the TCRdb copy is restricted to in-frame clones and leaves out a portion. In the table there are about 170,000 clones, 84% of which are singletons. Sequenced input: peripheral blood. Receptors originate from an elderly woman with COVID-19, enrolled during active disease. Each CDR3 is given with its conserved first and last residue.

v_call: TRBV5-6; cdr3_aa: CASRSTGTGDSPLHF
v_call: TRBV5-6; cdr3_aa: CASRRGGGTYGYTF
v_call: TRBV2; cdr3_aa: CASSVSLAEQETQYF
v_call: TRBV5-5; cdr3_aa: CASSTQLAGGYGHYEQYF
v_call: TRBV12-3/TRBV12-4; cdr3_aa: CASSFVGGTEAFF
v_call: TRBV5-5; cdr3_aa: CASSLLSGNSQPQHF
v_call: TRBV11-2; cdr3_aa: CASSPGGGLAGSYNEQFF
v_call: TRBV11-2; cdr3_aa: CASSLVRQMNTEAFF
v_call: TRBV19; cdr3_aa: CASSRDRAGTEAFF
v_call: TRBV30; cdr3_aa: CAWMRSYEQYF
v_call: TRBV29-1; cdr3_aa: CSVRKRGSGGGYGYTF
v_call: TRBV10-2; cdr3_aa: CASSELGDTGELFF
v_call: TRBV6-6; cdr3_aa: CASSPNGGLSYEQYF